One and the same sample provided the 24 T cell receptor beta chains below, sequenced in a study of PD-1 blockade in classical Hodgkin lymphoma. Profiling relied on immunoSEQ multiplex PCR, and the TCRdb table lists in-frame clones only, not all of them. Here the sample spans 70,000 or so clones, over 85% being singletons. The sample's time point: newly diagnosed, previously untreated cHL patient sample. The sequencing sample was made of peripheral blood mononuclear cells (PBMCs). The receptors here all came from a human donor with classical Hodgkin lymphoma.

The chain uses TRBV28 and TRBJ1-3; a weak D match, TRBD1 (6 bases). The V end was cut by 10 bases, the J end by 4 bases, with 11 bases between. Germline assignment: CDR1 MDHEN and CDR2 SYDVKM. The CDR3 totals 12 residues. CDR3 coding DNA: TGTGCCACCCAGGGGTTGGGAAACACCATATATTTT. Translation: CATQGLGNTIYF.

Here the CDR3 reads CASSRGIAVSTDTQYF. As DNA, the CDR3 is TGTGCCAGCTCCCGAGGAATAGCGGTTAGCACAGATACGCAGTATTTT. V usage is TRBV18 and J usage is TRBJ2-3; D perhaps matches TRBD2 (6 bases). This CDR3 is built from 16 residues. CDR1 is KGHSH, CDR2 LQKENI, per germline. With 6 bases removed from V and 0 bases from J, the gap between germline ends came to 16 bases.

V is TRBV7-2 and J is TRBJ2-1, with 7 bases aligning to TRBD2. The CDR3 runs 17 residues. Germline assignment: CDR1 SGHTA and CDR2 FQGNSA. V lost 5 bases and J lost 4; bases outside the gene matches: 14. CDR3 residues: CASSPKGGGSKYNEQFF. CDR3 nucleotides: TGTGCCAGCAGCCCAAAGGGTGGCGGGAGTAAATACAATGAGCAGTTCTTC.

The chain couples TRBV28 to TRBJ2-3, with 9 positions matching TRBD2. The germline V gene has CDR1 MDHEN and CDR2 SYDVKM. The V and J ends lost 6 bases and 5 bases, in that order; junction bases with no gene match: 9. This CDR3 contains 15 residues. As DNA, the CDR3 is TGTGCCAGCAGCCTGACTAGCGGACCTCTAGATACGCAGTATTTT. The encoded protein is CASSLTSGPLDTQYF.

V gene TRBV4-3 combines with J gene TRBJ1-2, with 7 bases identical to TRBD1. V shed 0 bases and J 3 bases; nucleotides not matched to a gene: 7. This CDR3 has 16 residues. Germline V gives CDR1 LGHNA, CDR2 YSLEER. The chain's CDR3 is CASSQDSAGGYYGYTF. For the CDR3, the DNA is TGCGCCAGCAGCCAAGATTCTGCAGGGGGATACTATGGCTACACCTTC.

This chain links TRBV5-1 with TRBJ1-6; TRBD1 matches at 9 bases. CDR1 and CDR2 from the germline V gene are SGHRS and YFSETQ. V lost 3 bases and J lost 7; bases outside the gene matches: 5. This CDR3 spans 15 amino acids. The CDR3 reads CASSSQGASNSPLHF. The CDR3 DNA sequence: TGCGCCAGCAGCTCACAGGGGGCTTCCAATTCACCCCTCCACTTT.

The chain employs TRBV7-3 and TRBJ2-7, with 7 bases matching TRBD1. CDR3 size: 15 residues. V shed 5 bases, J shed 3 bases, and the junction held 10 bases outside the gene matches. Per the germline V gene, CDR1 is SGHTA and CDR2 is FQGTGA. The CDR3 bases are TGTGCCAGCAGCCAAGCCCCGGGACAGAGCTACGAGCAGTACTTC. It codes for CASSQAPGQSYEQYF.

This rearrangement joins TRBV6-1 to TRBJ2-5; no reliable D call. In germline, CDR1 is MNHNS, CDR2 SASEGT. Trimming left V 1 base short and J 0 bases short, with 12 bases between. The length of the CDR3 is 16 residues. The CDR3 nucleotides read TGTGCCAGCAGTGAAGGTTTGACTGTAAACCAAGAGACCCAGTACTTC. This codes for CASSEGLTVNQETQYF.

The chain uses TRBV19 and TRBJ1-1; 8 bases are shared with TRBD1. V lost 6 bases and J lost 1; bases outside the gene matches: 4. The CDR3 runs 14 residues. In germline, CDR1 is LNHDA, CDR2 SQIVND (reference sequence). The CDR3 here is CASRRTGTNTEAFF. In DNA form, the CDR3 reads TGTGCCAGTAGGCGGACAGGGACGAACACTGAAGCTTTCTTT.

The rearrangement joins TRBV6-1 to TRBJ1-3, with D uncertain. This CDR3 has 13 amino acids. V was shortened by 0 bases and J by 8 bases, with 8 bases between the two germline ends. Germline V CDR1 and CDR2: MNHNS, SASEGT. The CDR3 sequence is CASSEAPRDTIYF. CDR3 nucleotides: TGTGCCAGCAGTGAAGCCCCAAGGGACACCATATATTTT.

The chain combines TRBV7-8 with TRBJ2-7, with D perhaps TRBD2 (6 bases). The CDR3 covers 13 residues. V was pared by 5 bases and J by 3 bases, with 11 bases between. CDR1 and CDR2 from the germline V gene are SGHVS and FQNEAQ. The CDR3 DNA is TGTGCCAGCAGCCGGCGGACTAACTACGAGCAGTACTTC. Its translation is CASSRRTNYEQYF.

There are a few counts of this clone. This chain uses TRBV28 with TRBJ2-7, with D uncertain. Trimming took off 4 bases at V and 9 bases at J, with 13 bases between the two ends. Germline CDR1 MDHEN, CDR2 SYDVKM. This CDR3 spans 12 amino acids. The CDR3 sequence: CASSSPPSGQYF. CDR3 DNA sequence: TGTGCCAGCAGTTCCCCCCCGTCTGGGCAGTACTTC.

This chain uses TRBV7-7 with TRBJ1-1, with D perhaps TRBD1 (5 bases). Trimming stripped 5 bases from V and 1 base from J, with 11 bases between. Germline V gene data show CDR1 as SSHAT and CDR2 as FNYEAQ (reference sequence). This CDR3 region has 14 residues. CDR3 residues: CASSQGTGNTEAFF. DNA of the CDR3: TGTGCCAGCAGCCAAGGGACGGGGAACACTGAAGCTTTCTTT.

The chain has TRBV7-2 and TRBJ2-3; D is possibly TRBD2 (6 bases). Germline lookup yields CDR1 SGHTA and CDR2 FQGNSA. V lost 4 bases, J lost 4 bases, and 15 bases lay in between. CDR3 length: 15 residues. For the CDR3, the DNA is TGTGCCAGCAGCTGGGACTTACTAGGCGCAGATACGCAGTATTTT. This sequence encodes CASSWDLLGADTQYF.

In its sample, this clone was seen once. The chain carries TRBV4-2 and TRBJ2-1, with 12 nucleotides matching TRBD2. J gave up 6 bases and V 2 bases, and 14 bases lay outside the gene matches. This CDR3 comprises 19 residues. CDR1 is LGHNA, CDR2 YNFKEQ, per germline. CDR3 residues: CASSQNPPGASGRGNEQFF. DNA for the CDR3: TGTGCCAGCAGCCAAAATCCTCCGGGGGCTAGCGGGAGGGGCAATGAGCAGTTCTTC.

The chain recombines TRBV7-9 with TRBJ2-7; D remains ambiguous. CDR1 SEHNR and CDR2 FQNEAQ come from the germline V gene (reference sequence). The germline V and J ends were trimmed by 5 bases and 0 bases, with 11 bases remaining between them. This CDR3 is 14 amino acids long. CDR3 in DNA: TGTGCCAGCAGCCCCAATGCGGTCTCCTACGAGCAGTACTTC. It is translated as CASSPNAVSYEQYF.

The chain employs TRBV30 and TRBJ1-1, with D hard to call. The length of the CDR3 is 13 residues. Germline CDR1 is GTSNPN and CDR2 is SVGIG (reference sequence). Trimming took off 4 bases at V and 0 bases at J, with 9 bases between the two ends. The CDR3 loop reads CAWKAGMNTEAFF. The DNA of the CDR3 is TGTGCCTGGAAAGCGGGGATGAACACTGAAGCTTTCTTT.

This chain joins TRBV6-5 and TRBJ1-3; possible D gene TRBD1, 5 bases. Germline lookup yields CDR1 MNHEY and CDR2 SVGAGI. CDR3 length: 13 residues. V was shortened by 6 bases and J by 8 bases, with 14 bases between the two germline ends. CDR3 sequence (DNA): TGTGCCAGCAGCCAGGACGCGGGGGACACCATATATTTT. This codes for CASSQDAGDTIYF.

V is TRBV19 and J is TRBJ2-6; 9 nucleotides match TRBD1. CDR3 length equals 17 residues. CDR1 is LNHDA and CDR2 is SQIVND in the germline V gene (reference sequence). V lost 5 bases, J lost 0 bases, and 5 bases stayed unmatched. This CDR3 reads CASSPGTGISGANVLTF. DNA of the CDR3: TGTGCCAGTAGTCCCGGGACAGGGATCTCTGGGGCCAACGTCCTGACTTTC.

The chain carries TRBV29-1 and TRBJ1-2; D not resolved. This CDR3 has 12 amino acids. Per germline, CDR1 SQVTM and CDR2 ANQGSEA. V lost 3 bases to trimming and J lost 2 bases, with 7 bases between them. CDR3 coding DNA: TGCAGCGTTGACGTCGGCAACTATGGCTACACCTTC. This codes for CSVDVGNYGYTF.

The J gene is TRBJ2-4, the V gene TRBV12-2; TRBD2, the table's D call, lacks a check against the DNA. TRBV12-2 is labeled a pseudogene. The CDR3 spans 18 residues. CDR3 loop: CASRLFTSGTEAKNIQYF. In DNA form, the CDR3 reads TGTGCAAGTCGCTTATTCACTAGCGGGACGGAGGCCAAAAACATTCAGTACTTC.

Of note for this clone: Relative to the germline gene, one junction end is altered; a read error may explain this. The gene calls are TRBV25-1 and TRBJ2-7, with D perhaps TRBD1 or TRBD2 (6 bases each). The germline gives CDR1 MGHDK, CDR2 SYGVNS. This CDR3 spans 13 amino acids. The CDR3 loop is CAGSESGAYEQYF. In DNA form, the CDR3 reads TGTGCCGGCAGTGAATCGGGGGCGTACGAGCAGTACTTC.

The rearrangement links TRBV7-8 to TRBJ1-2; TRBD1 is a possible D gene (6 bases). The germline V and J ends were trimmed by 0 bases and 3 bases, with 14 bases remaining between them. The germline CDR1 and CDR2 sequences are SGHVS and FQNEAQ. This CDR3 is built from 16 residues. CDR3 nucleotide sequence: TGTGCCAGCAGCTTAGCTTCAGGGGATGGTTACTATGGCTACACCTTC. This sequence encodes CASSLASGDGYYGYTF.

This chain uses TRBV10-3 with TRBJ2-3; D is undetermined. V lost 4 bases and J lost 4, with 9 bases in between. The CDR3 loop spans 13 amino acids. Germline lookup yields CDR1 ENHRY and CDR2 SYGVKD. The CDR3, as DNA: TGTGCCATCAGTGTGTCAGTTCCAGATACGCAGTATTTT. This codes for CAISVSVPDTQYF.